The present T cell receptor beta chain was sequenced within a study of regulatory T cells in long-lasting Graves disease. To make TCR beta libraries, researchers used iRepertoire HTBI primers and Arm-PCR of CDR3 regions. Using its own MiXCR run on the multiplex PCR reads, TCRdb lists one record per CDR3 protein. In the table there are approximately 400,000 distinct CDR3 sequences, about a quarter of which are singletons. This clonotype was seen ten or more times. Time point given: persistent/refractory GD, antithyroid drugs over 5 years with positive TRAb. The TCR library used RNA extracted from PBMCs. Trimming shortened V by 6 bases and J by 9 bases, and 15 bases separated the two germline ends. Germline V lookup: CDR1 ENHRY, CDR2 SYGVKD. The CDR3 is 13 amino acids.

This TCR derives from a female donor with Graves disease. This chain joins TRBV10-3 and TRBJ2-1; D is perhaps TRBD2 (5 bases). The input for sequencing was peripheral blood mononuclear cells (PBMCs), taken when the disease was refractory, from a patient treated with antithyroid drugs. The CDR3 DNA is TGTGCCATCAGACCTTCAGGTGGAGGTGAGCAGTTCTTC. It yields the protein CAIRPSGGGEQFF.